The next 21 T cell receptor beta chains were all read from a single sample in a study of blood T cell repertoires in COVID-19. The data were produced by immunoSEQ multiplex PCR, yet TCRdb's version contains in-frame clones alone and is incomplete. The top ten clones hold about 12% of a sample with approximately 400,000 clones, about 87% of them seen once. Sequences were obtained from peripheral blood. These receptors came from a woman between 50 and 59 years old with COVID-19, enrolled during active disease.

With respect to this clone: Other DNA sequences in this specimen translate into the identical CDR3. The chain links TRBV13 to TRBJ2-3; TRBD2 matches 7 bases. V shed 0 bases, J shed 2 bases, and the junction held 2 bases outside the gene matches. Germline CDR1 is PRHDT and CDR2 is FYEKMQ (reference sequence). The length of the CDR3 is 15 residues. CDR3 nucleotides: TGTGCCAGCAGCTTAGGGCGGGGGTCCACAGATACGCAGTATTTT. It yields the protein CASSLGRGSTDTQYF.

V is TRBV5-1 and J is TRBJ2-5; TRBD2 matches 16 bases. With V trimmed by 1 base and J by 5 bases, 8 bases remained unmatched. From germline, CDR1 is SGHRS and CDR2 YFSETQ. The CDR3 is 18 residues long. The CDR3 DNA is TGCGCCAGCAGCTTGATCGGGACTAGCGGGGGGGCCGGGGAGACCCAGTACTTC. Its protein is CASSLIGTSGGAGETQYF.

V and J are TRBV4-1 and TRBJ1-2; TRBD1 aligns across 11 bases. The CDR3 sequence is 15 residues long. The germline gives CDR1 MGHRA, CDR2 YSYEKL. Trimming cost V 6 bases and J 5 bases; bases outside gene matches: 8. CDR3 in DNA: TGCGCCAGCAGTCGCGGACAGGGGGCAAAGTATGGCTACACCTTC. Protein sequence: CASSRGQGAKYGYTF.

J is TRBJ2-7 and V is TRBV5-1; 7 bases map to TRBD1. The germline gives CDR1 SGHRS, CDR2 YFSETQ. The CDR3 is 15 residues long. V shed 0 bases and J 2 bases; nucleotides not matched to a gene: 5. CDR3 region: CASSLAQGIAYEQYF. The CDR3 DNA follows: TGCGCCAGCAGCTTGGCACAGGGGATTGCCTACGAGCAGTACTTC.

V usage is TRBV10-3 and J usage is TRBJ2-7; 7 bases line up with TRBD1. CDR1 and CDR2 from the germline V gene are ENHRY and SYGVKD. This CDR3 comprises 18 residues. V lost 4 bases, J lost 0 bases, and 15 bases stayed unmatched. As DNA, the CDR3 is TGTGCCATCAGTGGAAACGGACCTATTCAGGGGGTCTCCTACGAGCAGTACTTC. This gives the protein CAISGNGPIQGVSYEQYF.

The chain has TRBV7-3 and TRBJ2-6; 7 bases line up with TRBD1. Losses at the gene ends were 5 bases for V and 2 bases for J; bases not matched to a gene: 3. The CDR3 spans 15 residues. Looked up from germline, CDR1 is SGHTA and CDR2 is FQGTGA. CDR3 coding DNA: TGTGCCAGCAGCATAGGGACAGCTGGGGCCAACGTCCTGACTTTC. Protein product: CASSIGTAGANVLTF. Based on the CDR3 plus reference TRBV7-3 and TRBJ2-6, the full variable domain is GAGVSQTPSNKVTEKGKYVELRCDPISGHTALYWYRQSLGQGPEFLIYFQGTGAADDSGLPNDRFFAVRPEGSVSTLKIQRTERGDSAVYLCASSIGTAGANVLTFGAGSRLTVL.

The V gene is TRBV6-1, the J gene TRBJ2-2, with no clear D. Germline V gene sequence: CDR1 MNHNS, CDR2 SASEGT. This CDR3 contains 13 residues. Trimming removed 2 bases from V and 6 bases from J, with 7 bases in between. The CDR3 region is CASSELKPGELFF. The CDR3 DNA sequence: TGTGCCAGCAGTGAATTAAAGCCCGGGGAGCTGTTTTTT.

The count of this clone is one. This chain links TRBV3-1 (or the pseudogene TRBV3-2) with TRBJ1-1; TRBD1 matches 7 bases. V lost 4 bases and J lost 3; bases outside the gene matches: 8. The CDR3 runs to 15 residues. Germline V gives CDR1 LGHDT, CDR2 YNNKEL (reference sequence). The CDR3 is CASSRTGAGDTEAFF. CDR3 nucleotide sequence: TGTGCCAGCAGCCGTACAGGGGCTGGGGACACTGAAGCTTTCTTT.

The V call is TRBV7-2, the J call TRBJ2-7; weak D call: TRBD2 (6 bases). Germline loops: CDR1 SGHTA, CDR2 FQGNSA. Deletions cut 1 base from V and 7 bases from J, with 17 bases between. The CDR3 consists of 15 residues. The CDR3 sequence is CASSLGPRPAGEQYF. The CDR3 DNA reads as TGTGCCAGCAGCTTAGGACCTAGACCTGCGGGGGAGCAGTACTTC.

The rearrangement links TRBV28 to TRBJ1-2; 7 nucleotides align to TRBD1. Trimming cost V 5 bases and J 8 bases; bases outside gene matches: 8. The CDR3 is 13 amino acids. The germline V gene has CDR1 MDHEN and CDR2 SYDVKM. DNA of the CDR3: TGTGCCAGCAGTCCCCTACAGGGGATCGGCTACACCTTC. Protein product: CASSPLQGIGYTF.

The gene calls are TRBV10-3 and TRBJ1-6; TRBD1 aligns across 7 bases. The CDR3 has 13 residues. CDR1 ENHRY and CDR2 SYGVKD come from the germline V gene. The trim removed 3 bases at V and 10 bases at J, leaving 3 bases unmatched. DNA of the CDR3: TGTGCCATCAGTGAACAGGGGCAATCACCCCTCCACTTT. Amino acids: CAISEQGQSPLHF.

CDR3 amino acids: CASSLGLGGVDNEQFF. DNA of the CDR3: TGTGCCAGCAGCTTGGGTCTCGGAGGAGTGGACAATGAGCAGTTCTTC. The rearrangement uses TRBV5-6 and TRBJ2-1; tentatively, D is TRBD2 (5 bases). Germline V gene data show CDR1 as SGHDT and CDR2 as YYEEEE. The germline V and J ends were trimmed by 0 bases and 5 bases, with 15 bases remaining between them. The CDR3 loop spans 16 amino acids.

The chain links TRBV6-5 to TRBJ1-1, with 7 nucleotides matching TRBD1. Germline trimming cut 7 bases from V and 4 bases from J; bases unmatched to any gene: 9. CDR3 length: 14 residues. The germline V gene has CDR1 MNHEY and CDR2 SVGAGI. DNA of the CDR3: TGTGCCAGCACTCCGACAGGGAGAGTCACTGAAGCTTTCTTT. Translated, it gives CASTPTGRVTEAFF.

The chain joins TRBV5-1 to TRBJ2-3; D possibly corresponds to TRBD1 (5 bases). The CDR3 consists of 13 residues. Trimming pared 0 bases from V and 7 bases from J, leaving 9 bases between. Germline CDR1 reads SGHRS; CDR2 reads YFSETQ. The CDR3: CASSLADRNTQYF. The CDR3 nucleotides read TGCGCCAGCAGCTTGGCCGACAGAAATACGCAGTATTTT.

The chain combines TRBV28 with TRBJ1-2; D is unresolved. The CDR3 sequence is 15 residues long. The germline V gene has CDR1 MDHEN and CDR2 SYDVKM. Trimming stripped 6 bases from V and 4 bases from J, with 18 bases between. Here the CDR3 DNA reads TGTGCCAGCAGCCCGCCGACGAGGGCTACCTATGGCTACACCTTC. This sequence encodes CASSPPTRATYGYTF.

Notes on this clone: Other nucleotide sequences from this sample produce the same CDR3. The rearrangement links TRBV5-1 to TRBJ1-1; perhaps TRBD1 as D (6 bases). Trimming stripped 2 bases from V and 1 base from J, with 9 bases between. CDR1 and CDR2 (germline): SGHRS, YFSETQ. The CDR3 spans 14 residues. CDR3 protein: CASSLLTGNTEAFF. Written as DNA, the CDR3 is TGCGCCAGCAGCTTACTGACAGGGAACACTGAAGCTTTCTTT.

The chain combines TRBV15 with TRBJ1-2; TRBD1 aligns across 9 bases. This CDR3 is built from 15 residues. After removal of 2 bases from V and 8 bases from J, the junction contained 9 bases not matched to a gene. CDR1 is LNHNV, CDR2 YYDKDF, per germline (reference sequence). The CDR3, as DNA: TGTGCCACCAGCAGACCGGACAGGGGCTCGGGAGGCTACACCTTC. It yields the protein CATSRPDRGSGGYTF.

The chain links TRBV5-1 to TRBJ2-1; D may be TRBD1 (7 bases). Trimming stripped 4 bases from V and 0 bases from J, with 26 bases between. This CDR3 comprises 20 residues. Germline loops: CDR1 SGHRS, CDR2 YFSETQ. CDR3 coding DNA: TGCGCCAGCAGCCTTGGTAGGGGGGACAGTCTGGATAGCTCCTACAATGAGCAGTTCTTC. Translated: CASSLGRGDSLDSSYNEQFF.

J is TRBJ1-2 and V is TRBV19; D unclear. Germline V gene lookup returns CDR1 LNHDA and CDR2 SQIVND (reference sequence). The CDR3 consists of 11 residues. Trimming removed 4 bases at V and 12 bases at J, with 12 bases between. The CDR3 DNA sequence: TGTGCCAGTAGTAGCGACCGGGGAGACACCTTC. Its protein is CASSSDRGDTF.

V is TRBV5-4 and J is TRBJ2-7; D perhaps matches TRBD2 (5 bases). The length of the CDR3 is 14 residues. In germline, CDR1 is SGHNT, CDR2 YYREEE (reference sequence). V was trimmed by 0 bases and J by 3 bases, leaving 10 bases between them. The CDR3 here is CASSLERAIYEQYF. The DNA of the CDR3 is TGTGCCAGCAGCTTGGAGAGGGCTATCTACGAGCAGTACTTC. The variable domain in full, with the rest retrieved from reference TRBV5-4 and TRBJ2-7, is ETGVTQSPTHLIKTRGQQVTLRCSSQSGHNTVSWYQQALGQGPQFIFQYYREEENGRGNFPPRFSGLQFPNYSSELNVNALELDDSALYLCASSLERAIYEQYFGPGTRLTVT.

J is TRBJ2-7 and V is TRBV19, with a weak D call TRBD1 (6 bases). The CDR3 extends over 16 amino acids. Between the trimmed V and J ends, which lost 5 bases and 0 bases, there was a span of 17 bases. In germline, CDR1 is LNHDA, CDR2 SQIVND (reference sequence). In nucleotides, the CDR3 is TGTGCCAGTAGTTATGACATCGGACAGAGCTCCTACGAGCAGTACTTC. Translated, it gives CASSYDIGQSSYEQYF.